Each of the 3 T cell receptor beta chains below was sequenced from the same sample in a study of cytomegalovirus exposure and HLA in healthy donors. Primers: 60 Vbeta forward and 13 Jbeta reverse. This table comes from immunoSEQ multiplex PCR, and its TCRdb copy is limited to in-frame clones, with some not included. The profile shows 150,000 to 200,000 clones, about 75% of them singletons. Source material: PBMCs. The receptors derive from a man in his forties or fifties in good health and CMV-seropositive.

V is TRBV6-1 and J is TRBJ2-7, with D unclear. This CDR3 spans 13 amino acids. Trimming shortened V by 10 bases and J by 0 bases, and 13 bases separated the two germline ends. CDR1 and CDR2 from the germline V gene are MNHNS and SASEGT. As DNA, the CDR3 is TGTGCCACCTCTCTGCCGAGCTCCTACGAGCAGTACTTC. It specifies CATSLPSSYEQYF.

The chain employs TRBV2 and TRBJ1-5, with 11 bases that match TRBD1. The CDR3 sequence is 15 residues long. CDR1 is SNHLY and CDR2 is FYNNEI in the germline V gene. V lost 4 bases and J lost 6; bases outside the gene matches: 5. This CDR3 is CASSGGQGVGQPQHF. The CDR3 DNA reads TGTGCCAGCAGTGGGGGACAGGGGGTAGGTCAGCCCCAGCATTTT.

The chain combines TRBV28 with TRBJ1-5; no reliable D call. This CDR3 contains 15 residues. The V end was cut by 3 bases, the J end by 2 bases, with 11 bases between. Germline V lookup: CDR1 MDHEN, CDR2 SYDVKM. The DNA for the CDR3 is TGTGCCAGCAGTTTGGCTGCGGCAGGCAATCAGCCCCAGCATTTT. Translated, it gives CASSLAAAGNQPQHF.